These 22 T cell receptor beta chains came from one sample sequenced in a study of T cell changes during pregnancy in multiple sclerosis. The repertoire was sequenced with immunoSEQ multiplex PCR; TCRdb's copy has only in-frame clones and lacks some. The table lists around 40,000 clones, roughly nine tenths of them singletons. Specimen: CD4+ T cells from peripheral blood mononuclear cells, collected in the first trimester of pregnancy. The receptors originated from a female donor with multiple sclerosis, enrolled in a pregnancy study.

In this sample, this clone turned up a few times. The chain is built from TRBV10-3 and TRBJ2-2, with D possibly matching TRBD2 (7 bases). The CDR3 is made up of 17 amino acids. Germline V lookup: CDR1 ENHRY, CDR2 SYGVKD. Trimming pared 0 bases from V and 1 base from J, leaving 12 bases between. CDR3 residues: CAISESTGGQNTGELFF. The CDR3 bases are TGTGCCATCAGTGAGTCGACGGGGGGACAGAACACCGGGGAGCTGTTTTTT.

The V and J genes are TRBV5-1 and TRBJ1-1; D gene unclear. The V and J ends lost 4 bases and 4 bases respectively, with 14 bases between them. The germline CDR1 and CDR2 sequences are SGHRS and YFSETQ. The CDR3 is 14 residues long. In nucleotides, the CDR3 is TGCGCCAGCAGCCCCCCCGGGGAGATCACTGAAGCTTTCTTT. Translation: CASSPPGEITEAFF.

The V gene is TRBV30, the J gene TRBJ1-5; the D gene is possibly TRBD1 (6 bases). The V end was cut by 1 base, the J end by 7 bases, with 17 bases between. CDR3 length: 15 residues. The germline V gene has CDR1 GTSNPN and CDR2 SVGIG (reference sequence). CDR3 loop: CAWSGFWDIDQPQHF. DNA for the CDR3: TGTGCCTGGAGTGGATTTTGGGACATCGACCAGCCCCAGCATTTT.

The chain recombines TRBV6-5 with TRBJ1-1, with D possibly being TRBD1 (6 bases). The CDR3 loop spans 13 amino acids. Trimming cost V 6 bases and J 3 bases, with 11 bases left between them. Germline lookup yields CDR1 MNHEY and CDR2 SVGAGI. As DNA, the CDR3 is TGTGCCAGCAGCAGGGGTTGGGACACTGAAGCTTTCTTT. This gives the protein CASSRGWDTEAFF.

V usage is TRBV11-2 and J usage is TRBJ2-3; D possibly corresponds to TRBD1 (6 bases). The V end lost 3 bases, the J end lost 2 bases, and 12 bases lay between the germline ends. The CDR3 has 15 residues. CDR1 is SGHAT, CDR2 FQNNGV, per germline. The DNA for the CDR3 is TGTGCCAGCAGCTTGGACAGAAGGCTCACAGATACGCAGTATTTT. Its translation is CASSLDRRLTDTQYF.

The genes are TRBV5-6 and TRBJ2-7, with 8 bases fitting TRBD1. Trimming cost V 4 bases and J 7 bases; bases outside gene matches: 10. CDR3 length: 14 amino acids. From germline, CDR1 is SGHDT and CDR2 YYEEEE. CDR3 sequence (DNA): TGTGCCAGCAGCGAGGGACAGGTTGTCTCTGAGCAGTACTTC. Translating gives CASSEGQVVSEQYF.

In nucleotides, the CDR3 is TGTGCCAGCTATAGCAGGACTAGCGGGAGGAGGGACAACGAGCAGTACTTC. It encodes CASYSRTSGRRDNEQYF. The chain has TRBV28 and TRBJ2-7; 14 bases line up with TRBD2. J gave up 5 bases and V 8 bases, and 14 bases lay outside the gene matches. The CDR3 contains 17 residues. Germline lookup yields CDR1 MDHEN and CDR2 SYDVKM.

The V and J genes are TRBV11-2 and TRBJ2-4; D remains unclear. Per the germline V gene, CDR1 is SGHAT and CDR2 is FQNNGV. Trimming removed 4 bases from V and 4 bases from J, with 11 bases in between. The length of the CDR3 is 14 residues. CDR3 bases: TGTGCCAGCAGCTCCCGACTGGTAAAAAACATTCAGTACTTC. As protein: CASSSRLVKNIQYF.

This clone was counted a single time. This chain uses TRBV9 with TRBJ1-3; D remains unclear. Germline V CDR1 and CDR2: SGDLS, YYNGEE. CDR3 length: 16 residues. V lost 0 bases to trimming and J lost 0 bases, with 10 bases between them. The DNA for the CDR3 is TGTGCCAGCAGCGTAGCGTCCGGGAGCTCTGGAAACACCATATATTTT. Translating it yields CASSVASGSSGNTIYF. The full variable domain, rest sourced from reference TRBV9 and TRBJ1-3, is DSGVTQTPKHLITATGQRVTLRCSPRSGDLSVYWYQQSLDQGLQFLIQYYNGEERAKGNILERFSAQQFPDLHSELNLSSLELGDSALYFCASSVASGSSGNTIYFGEGSWLTVV.

The CDR3 spells CASSPTSGIYEQYF. In nucleotides, the CDR3 is TGTGCCAGCAGCCCGACTAGCGGGATCTACGAGCAGTACTTC. This chain connects TRBV11-2 to TRBJ2-7; 11 bases fit TRBD2. With V trimmed by 5 bases and J by 3 bases, 3 bases remained unmatched. Germline V gives CDR1 SGHAT, CDR2 FQNNGV. This CDR3 has 14 amino acids.

The gene calls are TRBV30 and TRBJ2-3, with 8 bases lining up with TRBD2. Germline values: CDR1 GTSNPN, CDR2 SVGIG (reference sequence). J was trimmed by 5 bases and V by 2 bases; bases with no gene match: 15. This CDR3 contains 17 residues. CDR3 sequence (DNA): TGTGCCTGGAGTATACGCCTAGCGGGTTTTGGGGAAGATACGCAGTATTTT. Its translation: CAWSIRLAGFGEDTQYF. Full variable domain (rest looked up from reference TRBV30 and TRBJ2-3): SQTIHQWPATLVQPVGSPLSLECTVEGTSNPNLYWYRQAAGRGLQLLFYSVGIGQISSEVPQNLSASRPQDRQFILSSKKLLLSDSGFYLCAWSIRLAGFGEDTQYFGPGTRLTVL.

This sequence joins TRBV18 and TRBJ2-2, with TRBD2 matching over 13 bases. Germline assignment: CDR1 KGHSH and CDR2 LQKENI. The junction had 0 bases not matched to a gene; V was cut back by 4 bases and J by 1 base. This CDR3 is built from 16 residues. The CDR3 sequence is CASSRTSGGNTGELFF. The CDR3, as DNA: TGTGCCAGCTCACGGACTAGCGGGGGGAACACCGGGGAGCTGTTTTTT.

This chain joins TRBV7-9 and TRBJ2-7, with TRBD2 identical over 11 bases. Trimming removed 4 bases from V and 7 bases from J; junction bases left unmatched: 9. The CDR3 runs to 15 residues. Germline lookup yields CDR1 SEHNR and CDR2 FQNEAQ (reference sequence). CDR3 in amino acids: CASSSLAGGTREQYF. The CDR3 bases are TGTGCCAGCAGCTCGCTAGCGGGGGGCACTAGGGAGCAGTACTTC.

This chain uses TRBV2 with TRBJ2-3, with D perhaps TRBD1 (6 bases). The CDR3 is 15 amino acids. Germline lookup yields CDR1 SNHLY and CDR2 FYNNEI. V dropped 1 base and J dropped 4 bases, with 12 bases sitting between them. The DNA of the CDR3 is TGTGCCAGCAGTGAAGATCAGGGGACGCCAGATACGCAGTATTTT. It yields the protein CASSEDQGTPDTQYF.

This chain connects TRBV6-5 to TRBJ1-1; D gene unclear. V was cut by 2 bases and J by 9 bases, with 13 bases left in between. Germline V gene data show CDR1 as MNHEY and CDR2 as SVGAGI. The CDR3 is made up of 13 amino acids. The CDR3 nucleotides are TGTGCCAGCAGTTACGGCGGAGGTATCAAAGCTTTCTTT. Its translation is CASSYGGGIKAFF.

The rearrangement joins TRBV6-1 to TRBJ2-7; no clear D gene. V gave up 2 bases and J gave up 4 bases, with 6 bases separating them. This CDR3 spans 12 amino acids. The germline CDR1 and CDR2 sequences are MNHNS and SASEGT. DNA of the CDR3: TGTGCCAGCAGTGAAATGCGGTACGAGCAGTACTTC. This codes for CASSEMRYEQYF.

The chain's CDR3 is CASSSASGNSYNEQFF. As DNA, the CDR3 is TGTGCCAGCAGCTCAGCGAGCGGGAACTCCTACAATGAGCAGTTCTTC. The gene calls are TRBV7-2 and TRBJ2-1; 7 bases are shared with TRBD2. CDR3 length equals 16 residues. Germline V CDR1 and CDR2: SGHTA, FQGNSA. V lost 4 bases, J lost 0 bases, and 6 bases stayed unmatched.

V gene TRBV10-3 combines with J gene TRBJ2-7, with 10 nucleotides matching TRBD1. Germline assignment: CDR1 ENHRY and CDR2 SYGVKD. This CDR3 has 15 residues. J lost 2 bases, V lost 3 bases, and 4 bases had no gene match. The CDR3: CAISEPGQGTYEQYF. CDR3 coding DNA: TGTGCCATCAGTGAACCGGGACAGGGGACCTACGAGCAGTACTTC.

The rearrangement links TRBV4-2 to TRBJ1-1; D is unclear. V was trimmed by 0 bases and J by 7 bases, leaving 9 bases between them. Germline CDR1 and CDR2: LGHNA and YNFKEQ. The CDR3 spans 13 residues. The CDR3: CASSQEYTFEAFF. CDR3 sequence (DNA): TGTGCCAGCAGCCAAGAGTACACCTTTGAAGCTTTCTTT.

This clone is medium-sized (0.01 to 0.1%) within its sample. This chain uses TRBV18 with TRBJ1-1, with a possible D match to TRBD1 (5 bases). V was cut by 2 bases and J by 7 bases, with 11 bases left in between. CDR3 length: 13 amino acids. Germline-derived CDR1 and CDR2 are KGHSH and LQKENI. DNA for the CDR3: TGTGCCAGCTCACCAGGGGGGTACGTTGAAGCTTTCTTT. This codes for CASSPGGYVEAFF.

In this sample, this clone turned up once. V is TRBV2 and J is TRBJ2-6; tentatively, D is TRBD1 (5 bases). The CDR3 contains 14 residues. Trimming shortened V by 6 bases and J by 4 bases, and 10 bases separated the two germline ends. Germline V CDR1 and CDR2: SNHLY, FYNNEI. The CDR3 here is CASRTEAGANVLTF. The CDR3 DNA reads TGTGCCAGCAGGACAGAGGCCGGGGCCAACGTCCTGACTTTC.

The chain employs TRBV4-2 and TRBJ1-5; unclear D gene. Trimming removed 0 bases from V and 1 base from J, with 10 bases in between. The CDR3 is 16 amino acids. Germline V lookup: CDR1 LGHNA, CDR2 YNFKEQ. The CDR3 region has the DNA TGTGCCAGCAGCCAAGAAGGAGGGAGAAGCAATCAGCCCCAGCATTTT. Residues: CASSQEGGRSNQPQHF.